What follows is one T cell receptor beta chain and its context. This clone was counted ten times or more. It has no known antigen specificity. No much larger clone is present one base from it, and per-base qualities are unavailable. Genomic DNA was extracted from sorted cells for sequencing of the TCRbeta CDR3 region. The immunoSEQ Assay was used for sequencing of TCRbeta CDR3 regions. The source is immuneACCESS, and TCRdb retained only in-frame sequences with V and J called. Part of the clones is not carried over; for the studies checked, unresolved V genes explain less than half of this, and the remainder is unexplained. Recorded for this sample are 7,000 to 9,500 clones; approximately 70% of them occurred a single time. Of the sample, around 40% is held by the ten largest clones. V is pruned by 2 bases and J by 0 bases, leaving 21 bases of the junction without a gene match. Reading from cysteine to phenylalanine, the CDR3 counts 22 amino acids. Solely the CDR3 DNA is kept, with 66 bases framed from the first base. Sequences MNHNS (CDR1) and SASEGT (CDR2) are obtained from the germline V gene.

These data are taken from a study of OX40 agonist ivuxolimab in advanced cancers. Background for the entire study: Ivuxolimab, which targeted the costimulatory receptor OX40 (CD134), was an agonistic, fully human IgG2 monoclonal antibody. Peripheral TCRbeta sequencing was intended to test whether TCR sequence diversity was altered and clonal T-cell expansion was caused by ivuxolimab. In the dose-escalation cohort, approximately 83% of patients were male, and the mean age was approximately 60 years with a range of roughly 20 to 80. Partial responses occurred in three dose-escalation patients, of whom one had hepatocellular carcinoma and two had cutaneous melanoma. Among the approximately 54 dose-escalation patients, some 19 had hepatocellular carcinoma, 15 melanoma, 9 renal cell carcinoma and 9 head and neck cancer. Prior anti-PD-1, anti-PD-L1 or anti-CTLA-4 therapy was permitted, and checkpoint inhibitors had been received by roughly 40% of dose-escalation patients. Intravenous ivuxolimab was administered to patients every 2 weeks at six dose levels: 0.01, 0.1, 0.3, 1.5, 3 and 10 mg/kg. The paper reports the monotherapy dose-escalation portion (N of about 52 patients) of the phase I ivuxolimab trial.

Patients with autoimmune disease history or receiving systemic immunosuppression were excluded from the trial. Peripheral blood for TCR sequencing was collected from all dose cohorts at baseline, on cycle 4 day 1, and on cycle 7 day 1. The samples were taken from a phase I, first-in-human, multicenter, open-label dose-escalation trial of ivuxolimab. Adults with locally advanced or metastatic melanoma, renal cell, hepatocellular, or head and neck squamous cell carcinoma were enrolled in the trial. Before TCR sequencing, CD4+ T cells and CD8+ T cells were sorted from peripheral blood as separate populations. The paper as a whole reports these results and caveats: Low levels of normalized T-cell clonal expansion were also seen in some patients who did not respond. In the 0.1-3.0 mg/kg groups, partial responders were among the patients with the lowest normalized peripheral clonal expansion, particularly in CD8+ T cells. Antigen specificity was not determined for the clonally expanded peripheral T cells. On average, CD8+ T cells showed more expanded clones than CD4+ T cells after ivuxolimab. At doses of 0.1 to 3.0 mg/kg, clonal expansion of both CD4+ and CD8+ blood T cells was observed from baseline to week 6.

The V and J segments used are TRBV6-1 and TRBJ2-1, with 8 junctional bases fitting TRBD2. The source is an adult with an advanced solid tumor such as melanoma, head and neck, liver or kidney cancer. The sequences come from CD4+ or CD8+ T cells sorted from blood, collected in a trial of the OX40 agonist ivuxolimab. The CDR3 protein is CASSERSWGLDSGPSSYNEQFF. Here is the DNA: TGTGCCAGCAGTGAAAGATCTTGGGGACTAGATTCGGGACCCAGCTCCTACAATGAGCAGTTCTTC.